This TCR beta chain emerged from a study of graft-versus-host responses after intestinal transplantation. Study details: Among the recipients, transplants were multivisceral, liver-intestinal, or isolated intestinal. Tacrolimus and steroids were given for three to four years to all recipients after anti-thymocyte globulin induction.

TCRdb's table, derived via immunoSEQ multiplex PCR, lists solely in-frame clones and lacks some. The sample holds over 90,000 clones, roughly 90% seen once. The CDR3 totals 15 residues. CDR1 SGHTA and CDR2 FQGTGA come from the germline V gene. Study-level findings and limits: GvH clones were found in recipient marrow; some appeared first in ileum or blood.

As concerns this clone: Its antigen is not known. A junction end diverges from the germline sequence, so it may reflect a read error.

The material was unstimulated CD8+ T cells sorted from spleen or lymph node cells, obtained before intestinal transplant. The TCR comes from a human donor who received an intestinal transplant. The chain combines TRBV7-3 with TRBJ2-3; 9 nucleotides line up with TRBD2. The CDR3 coding sequence is TGTGCCAGCAGCTTAACGGGGACTAGCAGAGATACGCAGTATTTT. This gives the protein CASSLTGTSRDTQYF.